The clone carrying this TCR beta chain was detected once. The target antigen is unknown. Adult donors, all healthy and HIV-negative, had no recent acute infections or vaccinations. This record comes from a study of shared clonotypes between healthy human individuals. For the study at large: Those who served as donors were a couple of women and three men between the ages of 18 and 49. Overall study results and limits: Shared clonotypes: roughly 4.5% naive CD4, around 3.5% naive CD8, less than 2.5% memory CD4, about 0.4% memory CD8. Compared with memory subsets, naive subsets generally had larger estimated richness.

The data were produced by immunoSEQ multiplex PCR, yet TCRdb's version contains in-frame clones alone and is incomplete. The sample yields 2 million to 3 million clones, around nine tenths seen once. This TCR came from a man aged 18 to 30 in good health. Sequenced: naive CD4+ T cells sorted from blood. As to subset: CD45RA+ positively selected.

The CDR3, as DNA: TGTGCCTGGAGCGCTTACGGGAACACCGGGGAGCTGTTTTTT. The encoded protein is CAWSAYGNTGELFF. V usage is TRBV30 and J usage is TRBJ2-2, with D uncertain. The V end was cut by 3 bases, the J end by 1 base, with 9 bases between. CDR1 is GTSNPN, CDR2 SVGIG, per germline (reference sequence). The CDR3 extends over 14 amino acids. The full variable domain, its missing parts supplied by reference TRBV30 and TRBJ2-2, is SQTIHQWPATLVQPVGSPLSLECTVEGTSNPNLYWYRQAAGRGLQLLFYSVGIGQISSEVPQNLSASRPQDRQFILSSKKLLLSDSGFYLCAWSAYGNTGELFFGEGSRLTVL.